The 2 T cell receptor beta chains below come from one sample, sequenced in a study of molecular identifiers for immune sequencing clone quantification. TCRdb processed the PCR reads anew with MiXCR; each CDR3 protein has one entry. The table includes approximately 590,000 distinct CDR3 sequences, 25% detected once. Sequenced sample: naive CD8+ T cells from blood, with Jurkat cell RNA spiked in. Subset in this sample: FACS-sorted CD8+CD4-CCR7+CD45RA+ naive T cells. All receptors come from a human donor in good health. Some libraries in this study had Jurkat cell RNA spiked in.

This chain links TRBV4-3 with TRBJ2-7; 7 nucleotides line up with TRBD2. The germline V gene has CDR1 LGHNA and CDR2 YSLEER. The CDR3 is 16 residues long. V was pared by 0 bases and J by 2 bases, with 7 bases of the junction left unmatched. The CDR3: CASSQDSAGAAYEQYF. The DNA for the CDR3 is TGCGCCAGCAGCCAAGATTCCGCGGGAGCGGCCTACGAGCAGTACTTC.

Only a few counts were recorded for this clonotype. V usage is TRBV28 and J usage is TRBJ2-3, with TRBD2 matching 7 bases. The CDR3 has 15 amino acids. The junction had 8 bases not matched to a gene; V was cut back by 6 bases and J by 2 bases. CDR1 is MDHEN, CDR2 SYDVKM, per germline. Here the CDR3 reads CASSSLGGNTDTQYF. The CDR3 nucleotides read TGTGCCAGCAGCTCCCTGGGGGGGAACACAGATACGCAGTATTTT.